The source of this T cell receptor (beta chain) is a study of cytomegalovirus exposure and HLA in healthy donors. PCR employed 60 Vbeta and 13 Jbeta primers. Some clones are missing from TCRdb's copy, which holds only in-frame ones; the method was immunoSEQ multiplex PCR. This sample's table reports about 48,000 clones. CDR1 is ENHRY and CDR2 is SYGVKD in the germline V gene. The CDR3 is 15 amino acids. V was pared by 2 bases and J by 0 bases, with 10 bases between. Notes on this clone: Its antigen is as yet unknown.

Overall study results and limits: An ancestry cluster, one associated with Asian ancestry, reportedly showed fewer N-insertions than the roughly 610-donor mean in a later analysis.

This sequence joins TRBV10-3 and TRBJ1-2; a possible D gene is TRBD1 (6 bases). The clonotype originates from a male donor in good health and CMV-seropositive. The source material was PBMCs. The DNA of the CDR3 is TGTGCCATCAGTGAGGGACAGTTAGCTAACTATGGCTACACCTTC. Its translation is CAISEGQLANYGYTF.